This TCR beta chain came from a study of shared clonotypes between healthy human individuals. Study-wide background: A donor's plate count was three for CD4 naive and three for CD4 memory; CD8 naive had two and CD8 memory one. Regarding the study as a whole: Only blood was sampled; tissue repertoires likely differ.

The CDR3 contains 16 residues. CDR1 is MNHNY and CDR2 is SVGAGI in the germline V gene (reference sequence). V gave up 6 bases and J gave up 0 bases, with 16 bases separating them. Here immunoSEQ multiplex PCR was the method, and the copy in TCRdb shows in-frame clones only, minus some. This sample carries around 2.1 million clones, about 92% of them seen once, and the ten largest clones take approximately 1.7%. CD45RO-negative, CCR7-positively selected cells formed the naive CD8 fraction, excluding terminally differentiated effector memory CD45RA+ cells. On this clone: Its antigen is not identified.

This TCR was sampled from a man aged 18 to 30 in good health. Some clones in this sample may be carry-over from other donors' samples. J is TRBJ2-3 and V is TRBV6-6; possible D gene TRBD2, 5 bases. The specimen was naive CD8+ T cells from PBMCs. CDR3 amino acids: CASSLFLAGSTDTQYF. The CDR3 region has the DNA TGTGCCAGCAGCCTTTTCCTCGCGGGCAGCACAGATACGCAGTATTTT.